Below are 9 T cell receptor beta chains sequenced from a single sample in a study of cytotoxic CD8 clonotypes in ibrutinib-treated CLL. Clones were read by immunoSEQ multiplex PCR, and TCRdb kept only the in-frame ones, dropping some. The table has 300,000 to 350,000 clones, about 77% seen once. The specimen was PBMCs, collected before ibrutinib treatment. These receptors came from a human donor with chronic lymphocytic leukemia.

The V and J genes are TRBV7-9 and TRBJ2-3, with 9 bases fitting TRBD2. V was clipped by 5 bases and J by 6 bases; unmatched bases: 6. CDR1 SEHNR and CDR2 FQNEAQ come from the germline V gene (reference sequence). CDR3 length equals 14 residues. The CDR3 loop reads CASSPSGAADTQYF. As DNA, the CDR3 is TGTGCCAGCAGCCCTAGCGGGGCGGCGGATACGCAGTATTTT.

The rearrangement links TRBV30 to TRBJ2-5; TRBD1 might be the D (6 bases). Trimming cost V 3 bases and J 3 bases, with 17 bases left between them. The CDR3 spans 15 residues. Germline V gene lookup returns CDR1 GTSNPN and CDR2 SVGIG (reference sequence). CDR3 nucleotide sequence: TGTGCCTGGAGAGCGAAGGGGGTGGGGAAAGAGACCCAGTACTTC. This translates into CAWRAKGVGKETQYF.

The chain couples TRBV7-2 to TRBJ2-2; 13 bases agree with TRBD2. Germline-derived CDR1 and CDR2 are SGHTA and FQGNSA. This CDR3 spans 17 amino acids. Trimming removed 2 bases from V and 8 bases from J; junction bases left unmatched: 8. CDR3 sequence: CASSLPGLAGVIGELFF. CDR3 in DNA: TGTGCCAGCAGCTTACCCGGACTAGCGGGAGTGATTGGGGAGCTGTTTTTT.

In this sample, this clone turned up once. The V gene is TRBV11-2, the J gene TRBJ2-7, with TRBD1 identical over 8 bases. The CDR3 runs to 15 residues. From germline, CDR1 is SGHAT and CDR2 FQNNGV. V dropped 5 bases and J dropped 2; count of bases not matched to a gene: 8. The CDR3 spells CASSKGTGKPYEQYF. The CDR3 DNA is TGTGCCAGCAGCAAAGGGACAGGCAAACCCTACGAGCAGTACTTC.

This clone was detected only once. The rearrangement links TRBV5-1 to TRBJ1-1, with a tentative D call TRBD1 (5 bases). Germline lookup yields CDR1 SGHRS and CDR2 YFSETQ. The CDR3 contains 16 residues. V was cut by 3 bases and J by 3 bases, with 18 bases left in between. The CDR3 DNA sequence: TGCGCCAGCAGCTATGGGACGACTCATGGGGACACTGAAGCTTTCTTT. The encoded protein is CASSYGTTHGDTEAFF.

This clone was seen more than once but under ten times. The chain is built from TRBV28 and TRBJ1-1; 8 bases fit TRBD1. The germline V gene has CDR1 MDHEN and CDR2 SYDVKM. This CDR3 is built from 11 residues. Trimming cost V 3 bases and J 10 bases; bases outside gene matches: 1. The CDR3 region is CASSFGQGAFF. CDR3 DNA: TGTGCCAGCAGTTTTGGACAGGGAGCTTTCTTT.

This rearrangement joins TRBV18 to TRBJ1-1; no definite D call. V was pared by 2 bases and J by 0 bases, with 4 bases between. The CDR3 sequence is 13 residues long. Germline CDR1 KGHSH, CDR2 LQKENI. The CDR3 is CASSPIVNTEAFF. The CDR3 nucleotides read TGTGCCAGCTCACCAATAGTGAACACTGAAGCTTTCTTT.

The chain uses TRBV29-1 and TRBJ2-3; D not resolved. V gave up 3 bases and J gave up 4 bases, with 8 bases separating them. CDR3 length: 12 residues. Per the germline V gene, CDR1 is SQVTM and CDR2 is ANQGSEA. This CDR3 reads CSVDLEADTQYF. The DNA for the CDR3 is TGCAGCGTTGATCTAGAGGCAGATACGCAGTATTTT.

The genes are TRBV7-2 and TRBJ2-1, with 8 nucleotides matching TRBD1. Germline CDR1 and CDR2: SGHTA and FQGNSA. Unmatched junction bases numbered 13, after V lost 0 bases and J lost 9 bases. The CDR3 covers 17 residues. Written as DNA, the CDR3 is TGTGCCAGCAGCTTAGCGGCGTCGACAGGGGCCAACGTTGAGCAGTTCTTC. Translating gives CASSLAASTGANVEQFF.